A single sample gave rise to the 13 T cell receptor beta chains below, sequenced in a study of graft-versus-host responses after intestinal transplantation. No antigen has been identified for these receptors. Clones were read by immunoSEQ multiplex PCR, and TCRdb kept only the in-frame ones, dropping some. The table lists 90,000 to 120,000 clones, roughly nine tenths of them singletons, with over 0.8% in the top ten. Here the sequenced sample was unstimulated CD4+ T cells sorted from spleen or lymph node cells, taken before intestinal transplant. These receptors were obtained from a human donor who received an intestinal transplant.

The chain joins TRBV6-5 to TRBJ2-3; the match to TRBD1 covers 8 bases. The V and J ends lost 4 bases and 0 bases, in that order; junction bases with no gene match: 3. The CDR3 covers 15 residues. The germline V gene encodes CDR1 MNHEY and CDR2 SVGAGI. The CDR3 spells CASSLRTGSTDTQYF. The CDR3 nucleotides read TGTGCCAGCAGTTTAAGGACAGGGAGCACAGATACGCAGTATTTT.

This sequence joins TRBV5-1 and TRBJ2-2; D ambiguous. Germline assignment: CDR1 SGHRS and CDR2 YFSETQ. The V gene lost 2 bases and the J gene lost 1 base, with 9 bases spanning the gap. The CDR3 runs to 15 residues. CDR3 in DNA: TGCGCCAGCAGCTTTGGCAGCGAGAACACCGGGGAGCTGTTTTTT. Encoded protein: CASSFGSENTGELFF.

The chain couples TRBV6-5 to TRBJ2-5; D may be TRBD1 (6 bases). Per germline, CDR1 MNHEY and CDR2 SVGAGI. The CDR3 is made up of 13 amino acids. Trimming left V 5 bases short and J 5 bases short, with 12 bases between. The CDR3 is CASSRSQGETQYF. Written as DNA, the CDR3 is TGTGCCAGCAGTCGGAGCCAGGGGGAGACCCAGTACTTC.

The rearrangement joins TRBV5-1 to TRBJ2-3, with TRBD2 matching 7 bases. This CDR3 comprises 15 residues. The germline CDR1 and CDR2 sequences are SGHRS and YFSETQ. V gave up 2 bases and J gave up 4 bases; unmatched junction bases: 7. The CDR3 DNA reads as TGCGCCAGCAGCTTCGGGCTAAGCGGGGCAGATACGCAGTATTTT. Amino acids: CASSFGLSGADTQYF.

CDR3 in DNA: TGTGCCAGCAGCTTCCCGGGACAGGGGGCAGGGGGGGAGCTGTTTTTT. Translating it yields CASSFPGQGAGGELFF. V gene TRBV5-4 combines with J gene TRBJ2-2; TRBD1 aligns across 12 bases. The ends lost 2 bases at V and 8 bases at J; junction bases unmatched: 7. Germline V gene data show CDR1 as SGHNT and CDR2 as YYREEE (reference sequence). The CDR3 runs 16 residues.

In this sample, this clone turned up once. The V call is TRBV5-4, the J call TRBJ1-2, with 9 bases aligning to TRBD1. V shed 0 bases, J shed 4 bases, and the junction held 13 bases outside the gene matches. Germline assignment: CDR1 SGHNT and CDR2 YYREEE (reference sequence). This CDR3 spans 18 amino acids. Here the CDR3 reads CASSLVRGTGSLGYGYTF. In DNA, the CDR3 is TGTGCCAGCAGCTTGGTCCGTGGGACAGGGAGTTTAGGCTATGGCTACACCTTC.

The genes are TRBV7-6 and TRBJ2-3, with D possibly being TRBD1 (6 bases). This CDR3 comprises 14 residues. V was cut by 5 bases and J by 5 bases, with 14 bases left in between. From germline, CDR1 is SGHVS and CDR2 FNYEAQ. CDR3 sequence (DNA): TGTGCCAGCAGCCCCACAGGGAAGCTAGATACGCAGTATTTT. Amino acids: CASSPTGKLDTQYF.

DNA for the CDR3: TGTGCCAGCAGCCTACCACCGGGGACGAACACCGGGGAGCTGTTTTTT. Translated: CASSLPPGTNTGELFF. The V call is TRBV7-9, the J call TRBJ2-2; maybe TRBD2 (5 bases). This CDR3 has 16 amino acids. Germline V gene data show CDR1 as SEHNR and CDR2 as FQNEAQ (reference sequence). The V end was cut by 5 bases, the J end by 0 bases, with 13 bases between.

This clone was picked up one time. Here the CDR3 reads CASSVYRGSTDTQYF. CDR3 nucleotides: TGTGCCAGCAGCGTATACAGGGGGAGCACAGATACGCAGTATTTT. This rearrangement joins TRBV9 to TRBJ2-3; TRBD1 matches at 8 bases. The germline CDR1 and CDR2 sequences are SGDLS and YYNGEE. Losses at the gene ends were 1 base for V and 0 bases for J; bases not matched to a gene: 1. The CDR3 extends over 15 amino acids. Using reference TRBV9 and TRBJ2-3 for the parts outside the CDR3, the full variable domain is DSGVTQTPKHLITATGQRVTLRCSPRSGDLSVYWYQQSLDQGLQFLIQYYNGEERAKGNILERFSAQQFPDLHSELNLSSLELGDSALYFCASSVYRGSTDTQYFGPGTRLTVL.

The chain recombines TRBV27 with TRBJ1-5; no clear D. The CDR3 runs 14 residues. The germline CDR1 and CDR2 sequences are MNHEY and SMNVEV (reference sequence). V was trimmed by 4 bases and J by 3 bases, leaving 10 bases between them. CDR3 DNA: TGTGCCAGCAGTTCTAATCTTCACAATCAGCCCCAGCATTTT. Translating it yields CASSSNLHNQPQHF.

V gene TRBV7-9 combines with J gene TRBJ2-5; either TRBD1 or TRBD2 may fit D (6 bases each). V was clipped by 5 bases and J by 5 bases, with 24 bases between them. The CDR3 extends over 17 amino acids. Germline V CDR1 and CDR2: SEHNR, FQNEAQ (reference sequence). This CDR3 reads CASSRGGGGTRGETQYF. In DNA, the CDR3 is TGTGCCAGCAGCAGAGGCGGAGGGGGTACCAGGGGCGAGACCCAGTACTTC.

The chain links TRBV25-1 to TRBJ2-5; TRBD2 aligns across 11 bases. The end of the DNA aligns better with TRBJ2-7, so the J call may be wrong. Germline assignment: CDR1 MGHDK and CDR2 SYGVNS. The CDR3 contains 18 residues. As DNA, the CDR3 is TGTGCCAGCAGTGAATATAAGACTAGCGGGGTGAACTCCTACGAGCAGTACTTC. It is translated as CASSEYKTSGVNSYEQYF.

The chain employs TRBV7-9 and TRBJ1-2; D ambiguous. Looked up from germline, CDR1 is SEHNR and CDR2 is FQNEAQ (reference sequence). The CDR3 sequence is 13 residues long. Trimming removed 7 bases from V and 4 bases from J, with 13 bases in between. CDR3 sequence (DNA): TGTGCCAGCACAGGCCCGTTGTCCTATGGCTACACCTTC. Its translation is CASTGPLSYGYTF.